The clone carrying this T cell receptor beta chain was detected a few times. The antigen is not known. The same CDR3 also results from other DNA sequences found in this sample. Profiling relied on immunoSEQ multiplex PCR, and the TCRdb table lists in-frame clones only, not all of them. The repertoire has some 130,000 clones, approximately 90% of them found once; the top ten carry approximately 1.6%. This entry is derived from a study of T cell responses to AZD1222 COVID-19 vaccine. Study-level results: The breadth and depth of Spike-specific TCRs increased once two AZD1222 doses had been given. The sample set comprised mostly white British donors with more females, and clonal diversity was possibly underestimated. Epitopes outside B.1.351 and B.1.1.7 mutated regions reportedly drew nearly half of spike TCRs.

Germline assignment: CDR1 MNHEY and CDR2 SVGEGT. The CDR3 is 12 amino acids. V shed 2 bases and J shed 10 bases, with 9 bases lying between them. The chain has TRBV6-2 or TRBV6-3 and TRBJ1-5, with D maybe TRBD1 (6 bases). The input for sequencing was peripheral blood, taken on day 0 of AZD1222 vaccination. This sequence was found in an adult in good health. The CDR3 here is CASSYGGSPQHF. The DNA of the CDR3 is TGTGCCAGCAGTTACGGGGGCTCTCCCCAGCATTTT.